What follows are 32 T cell receptor beta chains derived from one specimen sequenced in a study of blood T cell repertoires in COVID-19 (dated by TCRdb to about 2020). Preparation of the library involved the immunoSEQ multiplex PCR assay. TCRdb mirrors the immuneACCESS table, restricted to in-frame sequences. Some clones are absent from its copies; in checked studies, under half trace to an unresolved V gene, and the reason for the others is unknown. This sample lists 250,000 to 300,000 clones; 75% to 95% were detected once. The top ten clonotypes cover 1% to 1.3% of the sample. The sample comprised PBMCs or T cells enriched from blood (not recorded which). The receptors were sampled from a woman aged 25 to 39 who had recovered from COVID-19.

DNA of the CDR3: TGTGCCACCAGTGATTTGGCTAGCGGGATGGGCAATGAGCAGTTCTTC. This translates into CATSDLASGMGNEQFF. J is TRBJ2-1 and V is TRBV24-1; TRBD2 matches at 9 bases. V was clipped by 0 bases and J by 6 bases; unmatched bases: 5. The germline V gene encodes CDR1 KGHDR and CDR2 SFDVKD. The CDR3 consists of 16 residues.

As concerns this clone: This sample also contains other DNA sequences that code for the same CDR3. The J gene is TRBJ2-1, the V gene TRBV19; D possibly corresponds to TRBD2 (6 bases). Germline CDR1 is LNHDA and CDR2 is SQIVND (reference sequence). The CDR3 is 14 residues long. V lost 3 bases, J lost 3 bases, and 9 bases lay in between. CDR3 residues: CASSMLTSYNEQFF. CDR3 in DNA: TGTGCCAGTAGTATGCTGACTAGCTACAATGAGCAGTTCTTC. Full variable domain (remainder filled in from reference TRBV19 and TRBJ2-1): DGGITQSPKYLFRKEGQNVTLSCEQNLNHDAMYWYRQDPGQGLRLIYYSQIVNDFQKGDIAEGYSVSREKKESFPLTVTSAQKNPTAFYLCASSMLTSYNEQFFGPGTRLTVL.

This chain connects TRBV27 to TRBJ1-1; TRBD1 agrees at 8 bases. Germline loops: CDR1 MNHEY, CDR2 SMNVEV (reference sequence). This CDR3 is 15 amino acids long. J was trimmed by 6 bases and V by 6 bases; bases with no gene match: 12. CDR3 bases: TGTGCCAGCAGAACCCTAGATACAGGGGGAGCTGAAGCTTTCTTT. It encodes CASRTLDTGGAEAFF.

This chain links TRBV3-1 (or the pseudogene TRBV3-2) with TRBJ2-5; 8 bases map to TRBD2. There are 20 residues in the CDR3. J gave up 5 bases and V 1 base, and 21 bases lay outside the gene matches. CDR1 LGHDT and CDR2 YNNKEL come from the germline V gene (reference sequence). The CDR3 loop reads CASSQGRGGSGNTRRETQYF. The CDR3 coding sequence is TGTGCCAGCAGCCAAGGCCGCGGGGGTAGCGGGAACACCAGGCGGGAGACCCAGTACTTC.

This clone was seen a single time. CDR3 bases: TGTGCCAGTAGGTCACTAGCGGGAGACGAGCAGTACTTC. Protein: CASRSLAGDEQYF. The V call is TRBV19, the J call TRBJ2-7; 11 bases fit TRBD2. With V trimmed by 6 bases and J by 5 bases, 3 bases remained unmatched. The CDR3 runs 13 residues. In germline, CDR1 is LNHDA, CDR2 SQIVND (reference sequence). Based on the CDR3 plus reference TRBV19 and TRBJ2-7, the full variable domain is DGGITQSPKYLFRKEGQNVTLSCEQNLNHDAMYWYRQDPGQGLRLIYYSQIVNDFQKGDIAEGYSVSREKKESFPLTVTSAQKNPTAFYLCASRSLAGDEQYFGPGTRLTVT.

The chain is built from TRBV6-5 and TRBJ1-4; D unclear. V was shortened by 8 bases and J by 0 bases, with 10 bases between the two germline ends. Germline V CDR1 and CDR2: MNHEY, SVGAGI. The CDR3 length is 14 residues. CDR3 nucleotides: TGTGCCAGCTCCCCGGGAGCAACTAATGAAAAACTGTTTTTT. Protein product: CASSPGATNEKLFF.

This chain uses TRBV7-2 with TRBJ1-5; 7 nucleotides agree with TRBD1. From germline, CDR1 is SGHTA and CDR2 FQGNSA. Germline trimming cut 5 bases from V and 1 base from J; bases unmatched to any gene: 5. The CDR3 is 15 residues long. DNA of the CDR3: TGTGCCAGCAGCGAACAGGGGTCCAGCAATCAGCCCCAGCATTTT. This codes for CASSEQGSSNQPQHF.

The rearrangement joins TRBV28 to TRBJ1-6; D unresolved. V was trimmed by 2 bases and J by 0 bases, leaving 8 bases between them. The CDR3 covers 16 residues. CDR1 is MDHEN and CDR2 is SYDVKM in the germline V gene. DNA for the CDR3: TGTGCCAGCAGTTTAGATCCGAGCTCCTATAATTCACCCCTCCACTTT. It codes for CASSLDPSSYNSPLHF.

The chain carries TRBV7-9 and TRBJ1-1; 8 positions match TRBD1. V gave up 1 base and J gave up 4 bases; unmatched junction bases: 14. The germline V gene has CDR1 SEHNR and CDR2 FQNEAQ (reference sequence). The CDR3 is 18 residues long. The CDR3 protein is CASSLVGGWTGRVTEAFF. The CDR3 DNA reads TGTGCCAGCAGCTTAGTAGGGGGGTGGACAGGGAGAGTCACTGAAGCTTTCTTT.

This clone occurred once. This sequence joins TRBV6-1 and TRBJ1-2; unclear D gene. Germline-derived CDR1 and CDR2 are MNHNS and SASEGT. Between the trimmed V and J ends, which lost 3 bases and 4 bases, there was a span of 15 bases. CDR3 length: 15 amino acids. CDR3 in DNA: TGTGCCAGCAGTGACAGGCGGGCCAACAGCTATGGCTACACCTTC. Translation gives CASSDRRANSYGYTF.

The rearrangement joins TRBV7-2 to TRBJ2-1, with a possible D match to TRBD2 (6 bases). Looked up from germline, CDR1 is SGHTA and CDR2 is FQGNSA. The germline V and J ends were trimmed by 2 bases and 9 bases, with 14 bases remaining between them. This CDR3 has 14 residues. The CDR3 loop is CASSLPGRESEQFF. The CDR3 DNA follows: TGTGCCAGCAGCTTACCTGGCCGGGAGTCTGAGCAGTTCTTC.

The gene calls are TRBV19 and TRBJ2-3; the match to TRBD2 covers 12 bases. The germline CDR1 and CDR2 sequences are LNHDA and SQIVND (reference sequence). V lost 3 bases and J lost 0; bases outside the gene matches: 4. This CDR3 contains 17 residues. The CDR3 loop reads CASSIGLAGQSTDTQYF. CDR3 bases: TGTGCCAGTAGTATCGGACTAGCGGGACAGAGCACAGATACGCAGTATTTT.

About this clone: The junction does not match germline at one end; this may be a read error. The genes are TRBV7-7 and TRBJ2-1; TRBD2 matches 16 bases. The CDR3 spans 16 residues. Germline loops: CDR1 SSHAT, CDR2 FNYEAQ (reference sequence). The CDR3 protein is CASSPGLAGGPDEQFF. CDR3 nucleotide sequence: TGTGCTAGCAGCCCGGGACTAGCGGGAGGGCCGGATGAGCAGTTCTTC.

The chain uses TRBV15 and TRBJ2-3; D ambiguous. Germline-derived CDR1 and CDR2 are LNHNV and YYDKDF (reference sequence). This CDR3 has 14 amino acids. Trimming removed 0 bases at V and 2 bases at J, with 6 bases between. The CDR3 bases are TGTGCCACCAGCAGAGATACTCTCACAGATACGCAGTATTTT. As protein: CATSRDTLTDTQYF.

The V and J genes are TRBV24-1 and TRBJ2-5; 7 bases fit TRBD1. CDR3 length equals 14 residues. The V gene's germline CDR1 is KGHDR and CDR2 SFDVKD. V lost 2 bases and J lost 3; bases outside the gene matches: 2. The CDR3 DNA reads as TGTGCCACCAGTGATTCGACAGGGAAAGAGACCCAGTACTTC. The encoded protein is CATSDSTGKETQYF.

This CDR3 reads CASSRGQIYEQYF. The DNA for the CDR3 is TGTGCCAGCAGCCGCGGACAGATCTACGAGCAGTACTTC. The chain uses TRBV28 and TRBJ2-7; D might be TRBD1 (6 bases). The CDR3 spans 13 residues. Germline assignment: CDR1 MDHEN and CDR2 SYDVKM. V shed 6 bases and J shed 3 bases, with 12 bases lying between them.

This chain uses TRBV29-1 with TRBJ1-1; D unresolved. V gave up 3 bases and J gave up 1 base, with 9 bases separating them. The CDR3 loop spans 13 amino acids. The V gene's germline CDR1 is SQVTM and CDR2 ANQGSEA. The CDR3 here is CSVESLRNTEAFF. CDR3 DNA sequence: TGCAGCGTTGAGAGTCTACGGAACACTGAAGCTTTCTTT.

This clone has at least ten counts. The chain carries TRBV19 and TRBJ1-4, with 9 bases that match TRBD1. Trimming at V came to 3 bases and at J to 15 bases, leaving 8 bases not matched to a gene. The CDR3 spans 13 residues. Germline V CDR1 and CDR2: LNHDA, SQIVND (reference sequence). In nucleotides, the CDR3 is TGTGCCAGTAGTATCGCCCGGGACAGGGTATTGTTTTTT. It codes for CASSIARDRVLFF.

This CDR3 reads CASSAPGGAGLYTQYF. For the CDR3, the DNA is TGTGCCAGTAGTGCGCCAGGGGGCGCGGGGCTATATACGCAGTATTTT. V gene TRBV19 combines with J gene TRBJ2-3; 8 nucleotides agree with TRBD1. The CDR3 contains 16 residues. Germline CDR1 is LNHDA and CDR2 is SQIVND (reference sequence). Germline trimming cut 5 bases from V and 7 bases from J; bases unmatched to any gene: 14.

Only one count was recorded for this clone. V and J are TRBV30 and TRBJ2-7; 8 bases are a match to TRBD2. The CDR3 has 14 amino acids. J gave up 5 bases and V 4 bases, and 10 bases lay outside the gene matches. The germline gives CDR1 GTSNPN, CDR2 SVGIG (reference sequence). CDR3 amino acids: CAWTPGLVLHEQYF. CDR3 nucleotides: TGTGCCTGGACCCCGGGACTAGTTCTCCACGAGCAGTACTTC.

The V gene is TRBV6-5, the J gene TRBJ1-5, with 7 bases fitting TRBD1. With V trimmed by 2 bases and J by 6 bases, 4 bases remained unmatched. The CDR3 runs 14 residues. CDR1 and CDR2 from the germline V gene are MNHEY and SVGAGI. This CDR3 is CASSYRGLGQPQHF. Written as DNA, the CDR3 is TGTGCCAGCAGTTACAGGGGGCTGGGTCAGCCCCAGCATTTT.

This clone has a single count. The V gene is TRBV5-1, the J gene TRBJ2-1, with TRBD1 identical over 10 bases. This CDR3 spans 12 amino acids. V shed 5 bases, J shed 8 bases, and the junction held 1 base outside the gene matches. Germline V gene lookup returns CDR1 SGHRS and CDR2 YFSETQ. Here the CDR3 reads CASRTGGYEQFF. The CDR3 nucleotides read TGCGCCAGCAGGACAGGGGGCTATGAGCAGTTCTTC.

This clone appeared a few times. The chain joins TRBV7-3 to TRBJ2-1, with 11 bases matching TRBD2. The CDR3 extends over 16 amino acids. V dropped 6 bases and J dropped 2; count of bases not matched to a gene: 6. Germline CDR1 is SGHTA and CDR2 is FQGTGA. As DNA, the CDR3 is TGTGCCAGCAGTCGTTCGGGACTAGCGGCCTACAATGAGCAGTTCTTC. Translating it yields CASSRSGLAAYNEQFF.

CDR3 protein: CASRRGTVGEQYF. In DNA, the CDR3 is TGTGCCAGCAGAAGAGGGACAGTCGGCGAGCAGTACTTC. This chain links TRBV11-2 with TRBJ2-7, with 7 bases matching TRBD1. V trimming: 6 bases; J trimming: 6 bases; junction bases outside the gene matches: 8. Germline V lookup: CDR1 SGHAT, CDR2 FQNNGV. The CDR3 runs 13 residues. The full variable domain, with the rest looked up from reference TRBV11-2 and TRBJ2-7, is EAGVAQSPRYKIIEKRQSVAFWCNPISGHATLYWYQQILGQGPKLLIQFQNNGVVDDSQLPKDRFSAERLKGVDSTLKIQPAKLEDSAVYLCASRRGTVGEQYFGPGTRLTVT.

The V call is TRBV24-1, the J call TRBJ2-1; no definite D call. The CDR3 runs to 14 residues. Germline V gene data show CDR1 as KGHDR and CDR2 as SFDVKD. V was shortened by 0 bases and J by 4 bases, with 6 bases between the two germline ends. The CDR3 sequence is CATSDLADYNEQFF. The CDR3 coding sequence is TGTGCCACCAGTGATTTGGCAGATTACAATGAGCAGTTCTTC.

This chain links TRBV7-8 with TRBJ1-2, with 7 bases aligning to TRBD1. The CDR3 length is 18 residues. With 7 bases clipped from V and 0 bases from J, the junction kept 17 bases outside the gene matches. Germline values: CDR1 SGHVS, CDR2 FQNEAQ. The CDR3 is CASIPGTETPYTNYGYTF. The CDR3, as DNA: TGTGCCAGCATCCCCGGGACAGAGACCCCCTATACTAACTATGGCTACACCTTC.

The rearrangement uses TRBV18 and TRBJ2-1; 9 bases agree with TRBD2. CDR1 and CDR2 (germline): KGHSH, LQKENI. This CDR3 has 15 residues. V was pared by 3 bases and J by 6 bases, with 6 bases of the junction left unmatched. The CDR3: CASSPRASGTNEQFF. The CDR3 nucleotides are TGTGCCAGCTCACCGCGGGCTAGCGGGACCAATGAGCAGTTCTTC.

This rearrangement joins TRBV7-2 to TRBJ2-7; 10 bases fit TRBD2. Germline V gives CDR1 SGHTA, CDR2 FQGNSA. V trimming: 5 bases; J trimming: 0 bases; junction bases outside the gene matches: 10. CDR3 size: 17 residues. The CDR3 sequence: CASSTLSGRPSSYEQYF. The CDR3 bases are TGTGCCAGCAGCACCCTTAGCGGGAGGCCAAGCTCCTACGAGCAGTACTTC.

Concerning this clone itself: Other DNA sequences within the sample encode an identical CDR3. The chain carries TRBV4-2 and TRBJ1-3; weak D call: TRBD1 (5 bases). Germline CDR1 and CDR2: LGHNA and YNFKEQ. Trimming left V 0 bases short and J 4 bases short, with 10 bases between. This CDR3 has 15 residues. CDR3 bases: TGTGCCAGCAGCCAAGATGGAGGGACCGGAAACACCATATATTTT. This codes for CASSQDGGTGNTIYF.

This sequence joins TRBV10-3 and TRBJ2-7; tentative D call: TRBD1 (6 bases). The CDR3 sequence is 14 residues long. The V gene lost 5 bases and the J gene lost 0 bases, with 11 bases spanning the gap. CDR1 ENHRY and CDR2 SYGVKD come from the germline V gene. The CDR3 bases are TGTGCCATCAGTAGGGAACAGGGCTCCTACGAGCAGTACTTC. Amino acid sequence: CAISREQGSYEQYF.

V gene TRBV18 combines with J gene TRBJ2-7; 8 bases agree with TRBD1. The CDR3 is 15 amino acids. The V and J ends lost 5 bases and 4 bases, in that order; junction bases with no gene match: 10. From germline, CDR1 is KGHSH and CDR2 LQKENI. The DNA of the CDR3 is TGTGCCAGCTCATACGGACAGGGTAGTCTATACGAGCAGTACTTC. Translated: CASSYGQGSLYEQYF.

The rearrangement links TRBV7-2 to TRBJ1-1; D is uncertain. Trimming pared 1 base from V and 1 base from J, leaving 10 bases between. In germline, CDR1 is SGHTA, CDR2 FQGNSA. This CDR3 has 15 residues. CDR3 nucleotide sequence: TGTGCCAGCAGCTTAGAAGTCGGGAGGAACACTGAAGCTTTCTTT. It encodes CASSLEVGRNTEAFF.